The 18 T cell receptor beta chains reported below all come from one sample, sequenced in a study of T cell clonotyping in hematopoietic cell transplantation. Regarding time point: recipient sample about 28 days before transplant, after cytoreduction. TCRdb's copy holds only in-frame clones and misses some; the assay was immunoSEQ multiplex PCR. The data show under 25,000 clones, approximately 80% seen once. The starting material was peripheral blood mononuclear cells, obtained before stem cell transplant. The receptor source for this set is a man aged 55 to 70 with acute myeloid leukemia. Some clones in this sample may be carry-over from other donors' samples.

The chain links TRBV30 to TRBJ1-2; no clear D gene. Between the trimmed V and J ends, which lost 4 bases and 2 bases, there was a span of 20 bases. CDR1 is GTSNPN and CDR2 is SVGIG in the germline V gene (reference sequence). The CDR3 totals 16 residues. In nucleotides, the CDR3 is TGTGCCTGGACCCGACAAACTCCCATCAAGAACTATGGCTACACCTTC. This sequence encodes CAWTRQTPIKNYGYTF.

V and J are TRBV6-5 and TRBJ2-1; D may match TRBD1 or TRBD2 (5 bases each). This CDR3 has 15 residues. Trimming left V 5 bases short and J 3 bases short, with 14 bases between. Germline assignment: CDR1 MNHEY and CDR2 SVGAGI. As DNA, the CDR3 is TGTGCCAGCAGTCGAGCCGGGACCGACTACAATGAGCAGTTCTTC. Translated: CASSRAGTDYNEQFF.

The V gene is TRBV14, the J gene TRBJ2-3; possibly TRBD1 for D (6 bases). Trimming left V 7 bases short and J 2 bases short, with 16 bases between. Per germline, CDR1 SGHDN and CDR2 FVKESK. This CDR3 is built from 15 residues. Here the CDR3 reads CASNPPGGSTDTQYF. The CDR3 coding sequence is TGTGCCAGCAACCCACCTGGGGGCTCCACAGATACGCAGTATTTT.

V and J are TRBV4-1 and TRBJ2-1; the match to TRBD1 covers 7 bases. Germline lookup yields CDR1 MGHRA and CDR2 YSYEKL. This CDR3 contains 16 residues. The ends lost 0 bases at V and 3 bases at J; junction bases unmatched: 5. CDR3 in amino acids: CASSQDIRDSYNEQFF. The CDR3 DNA is TGCGCCAGCAGCCAAGATATCCGGGACAGCTACAATGAGCAGTTCTTC.

The CDR3 is CAWSVLSENTIYF. DNA of the CDR3: TGTGCCTGGAGTGTACTCAGTGAAAACACCATATATTTT. The V call is TRBV30, the J call TRBJ1-3; no definite D call. The CDR3 length is 13 residues. V was cut by 0 bases and J by 6 bases, with 9 bases left in between. The germline gives CDR1 GTSNPN, CDR2 SVGIG (reference sequence). The full variable domain, completed using reference TRBV30 and TRBJ1-3, is SQTIHQWPATLVQPVGSPLSLECTVEGTSNPNLYWYRQAAGRGLQLLFYSVGIGQISSEVPQNLSASRPQDRQFILSSKKLLLSDSGFYLCAWSVLSENTIYFGEGSWLTVV.

The J gene is TRBJ2-7, the V gene TRBV11-2; no definite D call. Germline V CDR1 and CDR2: SGHAT, FQNNGV. The CDR3 has 13 amino acids. V shed 5 bases and J shed 3 bases, with 11 bases lying between them. CDR3 loop: CASSPNRFYEQYF. The CDR3 DNA follows: TGTGCCAGCAGCCCGAACAGATTCTACGAGCAGTACTTC.

This chain uses TRBV30 with TRBJ2-3; 7 bases are shared with TRBD2. The J segment lost 1 base and the V segment lost 4 bases, leaving 14 bases of the junction unmatched. The CDR3 consists of 17 residues. Per germline, CDR1 GTSNPN and CDR2 SVGIG (reference sequence). The CDR3 DNA follows: TGTGCCTGGAAGAGCAGGGACTACGGGTGGGGCACAGATACGCAGTATTTT. It specifies CAWKSRDYGWGTDTQYF.

The chain recombines TRBV5-6 with TRBJ1-5; D is undetermined. Per the germline V gene, CDR1 is SGHDT and CDR2 is YYEEEE. Trimming shortened V by 3 bases and J by 0 bases, and 7 bases separated the two germline ends. CDR3 length equals 14 residues. The CDR3 spells CASSSLSSNQPQHF. The CDR3 nucleotides are TGTGCCAGCAGCTCGCTAAGTAGCAATCAGCCCCAGCATTTT.

The rearrangement links TRBV29-1 to TRBJ1-1; 9 nucleotides agree with TRBD1. Germline V gene lookup returns CDR1 SQVTM and CDR2 ANQGSEA. V lost 5 bases, J lost 11 bases, and 6 bases stayed unmatched. This CDR3 has 11 amino acids. The CDR3 reads CSVNRGQKAFF. The CDR3, as DNA: TGCAGCGTTAACAGGGGGCAGAAGGCTTTCTTT.

This clone is labeled medium-sized (0.01 to 0.1%). The chain carries TRBV12-5 and TRBJ2-3; 11 bases fit TRBD1. The germline V gene encodes CDR1 LGHNT and CDR2 FRNRAP. The V segment lost 1 base and the J segment 3 bases; nucleotides outside the gene matches: 3. This CDR3 has 16 amino acids. The DNA of the CDR3 is TGTGCTAGTGGTTTGGGGACAGGGGGCAGAACAGATACGCAGTATTTT. As protein: CASGLGTGGRTDTQYF.

The V and J genes are TRBV28 and TRBJ2-2; TRBD2 agrees at 7 bases. Germline lookup yields CDR1 MDHEN and CDR2 SYDVKM. The V gene end was trimmed by 10 bases and the J gene end by 2 bases; junction bases not matched to a gene: 10. CDR3 length equals 15 residues. This chain's CDR3 is CATESGLVNTGELFF. For the CDR3, the DNA is TGTGCCACCGAGTCCGGACTAGTTAACACCGGGGAGCTGTTTTTT.

V is TRBV5-3 and J is TRBJ2-3; D is unresolved. TRBV5-3 is identified as an open reading frame with a role that is uncertain. Trimming took off 6 bases at V and 0 bases at J, with 35 bases between the two ends. CDR3 length: 22 residues. The CDR3 DNA follows: TGTGCCAGAACCCGTCGGCCTTTCACGACTTCTCGTGGGGAAAGGAGCACAGATACGCAGTATTTT. This encodes CARTRRPFTTSRGERSTDTQYF.

V and J are TRBV7-6 and TRBJ2-6; maybe TRBD2 (5 bases). Germline loops: CDR1 SGHVS, CDR2 FNYEAQ. Between the trimmed V and J ends, which lost 5 bases and 6 bases, there was a span of 8 bases. This CDR3 is 13 amino acids long. This CDR3 is CASSPGLANVLTF. The CDR3 nucleotides read TGTGCCAGCAGCCCGGGGTTGGCCAACGTCCTGACTTTC.

This chain links TRBV19 with TRBJ1-2; D is ambiguous. The CDR3 spans 15 residues. Trimming removed 3 bases from V and 4 bases from J, with 15 bases in between. Germline CDR1 LNHDA, CDR2 SQIVND (reference sequence). CDR3 protein: CASSINSPGTYGYTF. CDR3 coding DNA: TGTGCCAGTAGTATCAATTCTCCAGGCACCTATGGCTACACCTTC.

This chain joins TRBV25-1 and TRBJ2-2; 9 bases fit TRBD2. This CDR3 contains 15 residues. Germline-derived CDR1 and CDR2 are MGHDK and SYGVNS. V was pared by 2 bases and J by 4 bases, with 2 bases of the junction left unmatched. For the CDR3, the DNA is TGTGCCAGCAGTGAAGCGGGGGGGCCCACCGGGGAGCTGTTTTTT. This translates into CASSEAGGPTGELFF.

The chain employs TRBV6-5 and TRBJ2-7; the match to TRBD1 covers 9 bases. This CDR3 comprises 14 residues. Germline-derived CDR1 and CDR2 are MNHEY and SVGAGI. With 7 bases clipped from V and 4 bases from J, the junction kept 8 bases outside the gene matches. The CDR3 DNA is TGTGCCAGCAAACCGGGACAGGGAAGGTACGAGCAGTACTTC. Its protein is CASKPGQGRYEQYF.

The chain carries TRBV5-1 and TRBJ2-7, with 9 bases aligning to TRBD1. The V gene end was trimmed by 4 bases and the J gene end by 0 bases; junction bases not matched to a gene: 8. This CDR3 has 16 residues. Germline CDR1 and CDR2: SGHRS and YFSETQ. DNA for the CDR3: TGCGCCAGCAGCGTGTTGGACAGGGGATCCTCCTACGAGCAGTACTTC. Protein product: CASSVLDRGSSYEQYF.

The chain carries TRBV5-6 and TRBJ1-2; D may be TRBD1 (5 bases). Germline V lookup: CDR1 SGHDT, CDR2 YYEEEE. V lost 1 base to trimming and J lost 4 bases, with 11 bases between them. CDR3 length equals 14 residues. The CDR3, as DNA: TGTGCCAGCAGCTTGCTGGGGGAAGGCTATGGCTACACCTTC. Translation: CASSLLGEGYGYTF.